This T cell receptor (beta chain) was sequenced in a study of T cells after yellow fever vaccination. Study-level information: Low-cell-number fractions underwent preparation using SMART-Seq v4 Ultra Low Input. The study's findings and limits: After the booster, about 95% of CD4 and more than 75% of CD8 primary-response clones were re-detected. Sorted repertoires could include abundant contaminating clonotypes from bulk cells.

V shed 1 base and J 4 bases; nucleotides not matched to a gene: 10. CDR1 is SGHRS and CDR2 is YFSETQ in the germline V gene. CDR3 length: 16 residues. Concerning this clonotype: No antigen is known for it.

The study made its TCR cDNA through 5'RACE template switching. That step introduced a universal primer site along with UMIs. MiXCR, applied by TCRdb to the 5' RACE reads, yields one record per CDR3 protein. The table has about 260,000 distinct CDR3 sequences, 3.6% seen once; the top ten hold around 19%. The rearrangement links TRBV5-1 to TRBJ2-5; 7 bases map to TRBD2. The sequence derives from a man between 18 and 35 years old who received the YFV17D yellow fever vaccine. Sequenced here: PBMCs, sampled 15 days after the yellow fever booster vaccination. CDR3 sequence (DNA): TGCGCCAGCAGCTTGCTCCCCTCTAGCGGACTAGAGACCCAGTACTTC. Translation: CASSLLPSSGLETQYF.